The rows below give T cell receptor beta chains drawn from one sample of a study of cytomegalovirus exposure and HLA in healthy donors. TCRdb's copy holds only in-frame clones and misses some; the assay was immunoSEQ multiplex PCR. The sample holds roughly 200,000 clones, around four fifths seen once. Sequenced input: PBMCs. The receptors here all came from a man aged 45-65 years in good health and CMV-seronegative. Both conserved end residues are part of each CDR3. The D gene is left open where the match is weak. Some rows have no size entry. The others give once, few or many, or a class for an expanded clone.

V: TRBV28
size: .
J: TRBJ2-5
D: TRBD2
DNA: TGTGCCAGCAGCCTCGGGGGGGCCGAAGAGACCCAGTACTTC
CDR3: CASSLGGAEETQYF

V: TRBV19
size: .
J: TRBJ2-3
D: TRBD2
DNA: TGTGCCAGTAGTATAGATCTTGCAGCGGGGGGCACAGATACGCAGTATTTT
CDR3: CASSIDLAAGGTDTQYF

V: TRBV7-3
size: once
J: TRBJ1-1
D: .
DNA: TGTGCCAGCAGCAGAGACAAGAACACTGAAGCTTTCTTT
CDR3: CASSRDKNTEAFF

V: TRBV18
size: .
J: TRBJ1-1
D: TRBD1
DNA: TGTGCCAGCTCACCCAGGACAGGATCGGGAACTGAAGCTTTCTTT
CDR3: CASSPRTGSGTEAFF

V: TRBV7-2
size: .
J: TRBJ2-2
D: .
DNA: TGTGCCAGCAGCTGGGACTCCGGGACCGGGGAGCTGTTTTTT
CDR3: CASSWDSGTGELFF

V: TRBV19
size: .
J: TRBJ1-2
D: .
DNA: TGTGCCAGTAGCCCCCGGACATTTAACTATGGCTACACCTTC
CDR3: CASSPRTFNYGYTF

V: TRBV5-5
size: .
J: TRBJ2-2
D: .
DNA: TGTGCCAGCAGCCCGGAATGGGAGAGTGGCGGGGAGCTGTTTTTT
CDR3: CASSPEWESGGELFF

V: TRBV7-9
size: .
J: TRBJ1-4
D: .
DNA: TGTTCCAGCAGTCGGAGGTTTGGAAAACTGTTTTTT
CDR3: CSSSRRFGKLFF

V: TRBV4-2
size: .
J: TRBJ1-2
D: TRBD1
DNA: TGTGCCAGCAGCCAAGATCACCAGGGACAGGGGATAATTGTCTATGGCTACACCTTC
CDR3: CASSQDHQGQGIIVYGYTF

V: TRBV6-6
size: many
J: TRBJ1-5
D: .
DNA: TGTGCCAGTTGTACAGCTAGCAATCAGCCCCAGCATTTT
CDR3: CASCTASNQPQHF

V: TRBV9
size: .
J: TRBJ2-7
D: TRBD1
DNA: TGTGCCAGCAGCGTAGGTACAGGGGTTTCCTACGAGCAGTACTTC
CDR3: CASSVGTGVSYEQYF

V: TRBV7-2
size: once
J: TRBJ2-1
D: TRBD1
DNA: TGTGCCAGCAGCAGACAGGGGGGTCAGGGGTTTGGGGATGAGCAGTTCTTC
CDR3: CASSRQGGQGFGDEQFF

V: TRBV5-4
size: .
J: TRBJ1-1
D: .
DNA: TGTGCCAGCAGCTCCGGGGGGAACAGCCCAATGAACACTGAAGCTTTCTTT
CDR3: CASSSGGNSPMNTEAFF

V: TRBV6-1
size: .
J: TRBJ2-3
D: TRBD2
DNA: TGTGCCAGCATGACGACTAGCGGCACAGATACGCAGTATTTT
CDR3: CASMTTSGTDTQYF

V: TRBV6-5
size: .
J: TRBJ1-4
D: .
DNA: TGTGCCAGCAGGAGAGATCCGGGGAGAAAACTGTTTTTT
CDR3: CASRRDPGRKLFF

V: TRBV11-2
size: .
J: TRBJ2-7
D: .
DNA: TGTGCCAGCAGCCCCCGGACTGGATCCTACGAGCAGTACTTC
CDR3: CASSPRTGSYEQYF

V: TRBV5-1
size: .
J: TRBJ1-2
D: .
DNA: TGCGCCAGCAGCTTCGGGGGAGTGGGAGACCAAGGCTACACCTTC
CDR3: CASSFGGVGDQGYTF

V: TRBV7-9
size: once
J: TRBJ2-3
D: TRBD2
DNA: TGTGCCAGCAGTCACCTAGCGGGAGGGCCTGATACGCAGTATTTT
CDR3: CASSHLAGGPDTQYF

V: TRBV12-5
size: .
J: TRBJ1-4
D: TRBD1
DNA: TGTGCTAGTGGTTTGGGGACAGGGGTGGGTGAAAAACTGTTTTTT
CDR3: CASGLGTGVGEKLFF

V: TRBV29-1
size: .
J: TRBJ2-1
D: TRBD1
DNA: TGCAGCGTTGATGGGGACAGACACAATGAGCAGTTCTTC
CDR3: CSVDGDRHNEQFF

V: TRBV7-2
size: .
J: TRBJ2-7
D: TRBD1
DNA: TGTGCCAGCAGCTTAGAAAGGGACAGGCGCTCCTACGAGCAGTACTTC
CDR3: CASSLERDRRSYEQYF

V: TRBV9
size: .
J: TRBJ2-5
D: TRBD2
DNA: TGTGCCAGCAGCGTGGCGGCGGGGGGTCTACTGGTCCAAGAGACCCAGTACTTC
CDR3: CASSVAAGGLLVQETQYF

V: TRBV4-3
size: few
J: TRBJ2-7
D: .
DNA: TGCGCCAGCAGCCAAGGTCGTCCGTCCAACTACGAGCAGTACTTC
CDR3: CASSQGRPSNYEQYF

V: TRBV28
size: .
J: TRBJ2-6
D: .
DNA: TGTGCCGTCCGGAGCGGGGCCAACGTCCTGACTTTC
CDR3: CAVRSGANVLTF

V: TRBV7-6
size: .
J: TRBJ2-7
D: .
DNA: TGTGCCAGCAGCTTACTTGGGACTGGGTACGAGCAGTACTTC
CDR3: CASSLLGTGYEQYF

V: TRBV5-1
size: .
J: TRBJ2-1
D: .
DNA: TGCGCCAGCAGCCCCGGGACACGGGAGTTCTTC
CDR3: CASSPGTREFF

V: TRBV7-2
size: .
J: TRBJ2-1
D: TRBD1
DNA: TGTGCCAGCAGCTCACGACAGGGGGCCTACAATGAGCAGTTCTTC
CDR3: CASSSRQGAYNEQFF

V: TRBV28
size: once
J: TRBJ2-2
D: TRBD1
DNA: TGTGCCAGCAGTTTGGGGACAGGGGTCTACACCGGGGAGCTGTTTTTT
CDR3: CASSLGTGVYTGELFF

V: TRBV10-3
size: .
J: TRBJ1-1
D: TRBD1
DNA: TGTGCCATCAGGGACAGGGCGAACACTGAAGCTTTCTTT
CDR3: CAIRDRANTEAFF

V: TRBV7-9
size: .
J: TRBJ2-1
D: TRBD2
DNA: TGTGCCAGCAGCTGGGCCGGGACTAGCGGGAAGAATCATGAGCAGTTCTTC
CDR3: CASSWAGTSGKNHEQFF

V: TRBV6-5
size: .
J: TRBJ2-3
D: .
DNA: TGTGCCAGCCAACAGGGTTTGCCAGATACGCAGTATTTT
CDR3: CASQQGLPDTQYF

V: TRBV5-1
size: .
J: TRBJ2-7
D: .
DNA: TGCGCCAGCAGCTTGGGCGGGTTGAGCTCCTACGAGCAGTACTTC
CDR3: CASSLGGLSSYEQYF

V: TRBV21-1
size: .
J: TRBJ2-1
D: .
DNA: TGTGCCAGCAGCAAAAGGGCAGGGGGTGAATACAATGAGCAGTTCTTC
CDR3: CASSKRAGGEYNEQFF

V: TRBV27
size: few
J: TRBJ2-2
D: TRBD1
DNA: TGTGCCAGCAGACAAGCGACAGGGTTGTGGGGGTCCTCGACCGGGGAGCTGTTTTTT
CDR3: CASRQATGLWGSSTGELFF

V: TRBV28
size: .
J: TRBJ1-2
D: TRBD1
DNA: TGTGCCAGCAGTCCCCAGGGGGCGCTCTACTATGGCTACACCTTC
CDR3: CASSPQGALYYGYTF

V: TRBV7-8
size: once
J: TRBJ1-2
D: TRBD1
DNA: TGTGCCAGCAGCTTAGACAGGGGGCAGGGCGGCTACACCTTC
CDR3: CASSLDRGQGGYTF

V: TRBV6-5
size: once
J: TRBJ2-3
D: .
DNA: TGTGCCAGCAGTTCTCCCAGGATTTCAGATACGCAGTATTTT
CDR3: CASSSPRISDTQYF

V: TRBV10-3
size: .
J: TRBJ2-5
D: .
DNA: TGTGCCATCAGTGATGGCGGGGAAGAGACCCAGTACTTC
CDR3: CAISDGGEETQYF

V: TRBV5-1
size: .
J: TRBJ2-7
D: TRBD2
DNA: TGCGCCAGCAGCTGGGGGACGGGGGGCTCCTACGAGCAGTACTTC
CDR3: CASSWGTGGSYEQYF

V: TRBV4-2
size: .
J: TRBJ1-2
D: .
DNA: TGTGCCAGCAGCTCACTAACGGGCTATGGCTACACCTTC
CDR3: CASSSLTGYGYTF

V: TRBV29-1
size: .
J: TRBJ1-2
D: .
DNA: TGCAGCGCAGGCTCCACAGGACGGAGCTATGGCTACACCTTC
CDR3: CSAGSTGRSYGYTF

V: TRBV7-2
size: .
J: TRBJ1-2
D: TRBD1
DNA: TGTGCCAGCAGCCCATCCGGGACAGGGGCTTTTAGCGGCTACACCTTC
CDR3: CASSPSGTGAFSGYTF

V: TRBV6-1
size: .
J: TRBJ1-2
D: .
DNA: TGTGCCAGCAGTGAAGCCCAGAACTATGGCTACACCTTC
CDR3: CASSEAQNYGYTF

V: TRBV5-1
size: .
J: TRBJ1-4
D: .
DNA: TGCGCCAGCAGCCTGGGGAGAGAGAATGAAAAACTGTTTTTT
CDR3: CASSLGRENEKLFF

V: TRBV7-2
size: .
J: TRBJ2-7
D: .
DNA: TGTGCCAGCAGCTCCGACAGACCCGAGCAGTACTTC
CDR3: CASSSDRPEQYF

V: TRBV5-1
size: .
J: TRBJ2-1
D: TRBD2
DNA: TGCGCCAGCAGCTTCCTAGCGGGAGGCAACAATGAGCAGTTCTTC
CDR3: CASSFLAGGNNEQFF

V: TRBV27
size: .
J: TRBJ2-3
D: TRBD1
DNA: TGTGCCAGCAGTCCGACAGGGGACGGCACAGATACGCAGTATTTT
CDR3: CASSPTGDGTDTQYF

V: TRBV5-1
size: once
J: TRBJ1-2
D: TRBD1
DNA: TGCGCCAGCAGCTTGGCCCCGGGACAGGGGGCGGCTGGCTACACCTTC
CDR3: CASSLAPGQGAAGYTF

V: TRBV29-1
size: .
J: TRBJ2-6
D: TRBD1
DNA: TGCAGCGTCCAGACAGGGGCTGGGGCCAACGTCCTGACTTTC
CDR3: CSVQTGAGANVLTF

V: TRBV29-1
size: .
J: TRBJ1-1
D: TRBD1
DNA: TGCAGCGGAGAGACAGGGAGCACTGAAGCTTTCTTT
CDR3: CSGETGSTEAFF

V: TRBV9
size: .
J: TRBJ2-3
D: .
DNA: TGTGCCAGCAGCGTAGGAGTTGGCACAGATACGCAGTATTTT
CDR3: CASSVGVGTDTQYF

V: TRBV7-7
size: .
J: TRBJ1-4
D: .
DNA: TGTGCTAGCAGCTCAGACCTAGGCGAAAAACTGTTTTTT
CDR3: CASSSDLGEKLFF